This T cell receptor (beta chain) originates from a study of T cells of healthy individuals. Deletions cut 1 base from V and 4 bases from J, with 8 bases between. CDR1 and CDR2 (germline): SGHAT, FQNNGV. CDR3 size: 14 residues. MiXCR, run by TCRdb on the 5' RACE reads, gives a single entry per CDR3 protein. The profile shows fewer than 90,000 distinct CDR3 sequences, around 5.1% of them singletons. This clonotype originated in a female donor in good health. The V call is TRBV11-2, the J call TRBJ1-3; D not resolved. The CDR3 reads CASSLVAGGNTIYF. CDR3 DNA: TGTGCCAGCAGCTTAGTAGCCGGAGGAAACACCATATATTTT. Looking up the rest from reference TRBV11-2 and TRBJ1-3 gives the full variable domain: EAGVAQSPRYKIIEKRQSVAFWCNPISGHATLYWYQQILGQGPKLLIQFQNNGVVDDSQLPKDRFSAERLKGVDSTLKIQPAKLEDSAVYLCASSLVAGGNTIYFGEGSWLTVV.